The 3 T cell receptor beta chains below were found in one sample sequenced in a study of a mutant IDH1 vaccine in newly diagnosed glioma. Described time point: week 11, during vaccination. Doses comprised 300 ug of mutant IDH1 20-mer peptide each, plus topical imiquimod. The repertoire was sequenced with immunoSEQ multiplex PCR; TCRdb's copy has only in-frame clones and lacks some. The sample shows tens of thousands of clones, around 90% of them seen only once. Their antigens are not known. The sample was PBMCs, taken from a glioma patient whose treatment included an IDH1 peptide vaccine. Every receptor here comes from a man aged 18 to 29 with glioma.

This chain uses TRBV14 with TRBJ1-5; D might be TRBD1 (5 bases). Per the germline V gene, CDR1 is SGHDN and CDR2 is FVKESK. The ends were cut back, 5 bases at V and 2 bases at J, with 10 bases in the middle. The CDR3 sequence is 14 residues long. For the CDR3, the DNA is TGTGCCAGCAGCGCCGGGACGGGCAATCAGCCCCAGCATTTT. Amino acid sequence: CASSAGTGNQPQHF.

CDR3 in amino acids: CASSPGQGHEKLFF. CDR3 coding DNA: TGCGCCAGCAGCCCGGGACAGGGCCATGAAAAACTGTTTTTT. This chain joins TRBV5-1 and TRBJ1-4, with 9 bases matching TRBD1. Germline-derived CDR1 and CDR2 are SGHRS and YFSETQ. The CDR3 consists of 14 residues. V gave up 4 bases and J gave up 6 bases; unmatched junction bases: 4.

The rearrangement links TRBV2 to TRBJ1-1; D is unresolved. Germline V gene data show CDR1 as SNHLY and CDR2 as FYNNEI. V dropped 8 bases and J dropped 1 base, with 11 bases sitting between them. The CDR3 runs to 13 residues. The chain's CDR3 is CASARTANTEAFF. As DNA, the CDR3 is TGTGCCAGCGCGCGGACGGCGAACACTGAAGCTTTCTTT.